This T cell receptor beta chain was sequenced for a study of T cell clones after liver transplantation. Overall study: Patients counted as tolerant after at least one year off all immunosuppression, enzymes not exceeding twice normal.

Using immunoSEQ multiplex PCR, the repertoire was profiled, and TCRdb retains in-frame clones only, with some absent. The sample consists of approximately 22,000 clones, about 94% of them appearing once. Study-level points and caveats: Circulating graft-donor-reactive CD4 TCRbeta sequences fell significantly post-transplant in 5 of 8 subjects. Graft donor-reactive T cells may have migrated into the graft rather than being deleted.

The germline V gene encodes CDR1 SQVTM and CDR2 ANQGSEA. The CDR3 sequence is 20 residues long. V was clipped by 1 base and J by 0 bases; unmatched bases: 11. CD3+CD4+ and CD3+CD8+ cells were FACS-sorted from thawed unstimulated PBMCs. A single count supports this clone. What it recognizes is unknown. The input for sequencing was CD8+ T cells from blood, taken about 26 months after liver transplant. The gene calls are TRBV29-1 and TRBJ2-2; 13 bases agree with TRBD2. The sequence came from a human patient who received a liver transplant. Some of the T cells may derive from the graft donor. For the CDR3, the DNA is TGCAGCGTTGAAGGCCGGACTAGCGGGAGTGGTGGGACGAACACCGGGGAGCTGTTTTTT. It encodes CSVEGRTSGSGGTNTGELFF.